This T cell receptor beta chain was recovered during a study of T cells in tuberculosis. Study background: Sequenced TCRs come from CD1B-GMM tetramer-binding T cells.

Adolescents were screened for latent TB by skin test and IGRA. Generated by immunoSEQ multiplex PCR, the TCRdb table keeps only in-frame clones and is missing some. This table holds just under 45,000 clones, around 94% found once. CDR1 SEHNR and CDR2 FQNEAQ come from the germline V gene (reference sequence). Trimming removed 6 bases from V and 1 base from J, with 6 bases in between. The length of the CDR3 is 12 residues. This clonotype originated in a donor between 10 and 35 years old with latent tuberculosis or without tuberculosis infection. Some clones in this sample may be carry-over from other donors' samples. V gene TRBV7-9 combines with J gene TRBJ2-5; D gene ambiguous. The sequenced material came from PBMCs. CDR3 region: CASRQSQETQYF. The CDR3 DNA follows: TGTGCCAGCAGACAAAGCCAAGAGACCCAGTACTTC.